This T cell receptor (beta chain) is from a study of shared clonotypes between healthy human individuals. On the study more broadly: The donor group consisted of a couple of women and a few men, aged 18 to 49.

Here immunoSEQ multiplex PCR was the method, and the copy in TCRdb shows in-frame clones only, minus some. The sample includes roughly 760,000 clones, less than 85% of them seen just once. Whole-study results and caveats: Among a few donors, roughly 5.5% of naive CD4 clonotypes were found in common.

The table lists this clone with a count of one. Its antigen is not identified. The V gene's germline CDR1 is SEHNR and CDR2 FQNEAQ (reference sequence). This CDR3 comprises 17 residues. V was clipped by 2 bases and J by 5 bases; unmatched bases: 6. The study separated CD4+ cells into CD45RA+ naive and CD45RA-negative memory subsets. This sequence joins TRBV7-9 and TRBJ2-1, with 13 bases lining up with TRBD2. The source is a woman aged 25 to 39 in good health. Sequences were obtained from memory CD4+ T cells sorted from blood. Subset defined: CD45RA-negative fraction. The CDR3 reads CASSLKTSGRRNNEQFF. The CDR3 region has the DNA TGTGCCAGCAGCTTAAAGACTAGCGGGAGGAGGAACAATGAGCAGTTCTTC.